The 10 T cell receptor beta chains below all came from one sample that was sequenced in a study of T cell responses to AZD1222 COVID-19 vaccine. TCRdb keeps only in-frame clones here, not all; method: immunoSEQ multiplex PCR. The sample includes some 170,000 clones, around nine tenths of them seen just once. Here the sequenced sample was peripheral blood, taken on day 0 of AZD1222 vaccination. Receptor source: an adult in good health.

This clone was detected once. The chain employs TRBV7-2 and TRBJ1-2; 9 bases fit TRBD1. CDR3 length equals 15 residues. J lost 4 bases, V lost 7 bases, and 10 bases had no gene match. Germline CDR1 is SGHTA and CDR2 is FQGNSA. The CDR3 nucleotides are TGTGCCAGCACCAAAGACAGGGGGATGATCTATGGCTACACCTTC. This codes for CASTKDRGMIYGYTF.

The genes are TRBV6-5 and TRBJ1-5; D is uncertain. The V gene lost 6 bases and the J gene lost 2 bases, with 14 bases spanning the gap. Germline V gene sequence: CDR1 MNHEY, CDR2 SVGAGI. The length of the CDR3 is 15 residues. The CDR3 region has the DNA TGTGCCAGCAGGCCGACAAAGGAAGGCAATCAGCCCCAGCATTTT. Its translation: CASRPTKEGNQPQHF.

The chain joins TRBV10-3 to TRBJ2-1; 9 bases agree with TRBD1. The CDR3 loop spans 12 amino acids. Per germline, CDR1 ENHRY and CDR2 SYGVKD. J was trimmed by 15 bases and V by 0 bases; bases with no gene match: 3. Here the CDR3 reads CAISESGTGRFF. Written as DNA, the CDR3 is TGTGCCATCAGTGAGTCTGGGACAGGGCGGTTCTTC.

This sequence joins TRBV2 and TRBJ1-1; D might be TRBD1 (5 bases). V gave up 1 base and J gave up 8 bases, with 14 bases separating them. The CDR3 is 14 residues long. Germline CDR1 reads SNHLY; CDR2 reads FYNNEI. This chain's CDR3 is CASSEVGGTDEAFF. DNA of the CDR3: TGTGCCAGCAGTGAAGTTGGGGGAACAGACGAAGCTTTCTTT.

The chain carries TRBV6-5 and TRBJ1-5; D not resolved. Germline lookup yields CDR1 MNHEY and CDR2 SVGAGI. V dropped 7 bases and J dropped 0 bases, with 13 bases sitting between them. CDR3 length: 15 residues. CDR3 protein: CASNLRENSNQPQHF. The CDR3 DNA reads TGTGCCAGCAACCTTAGGGAGAATAGCAATCAGCCCCAGCATTTT.

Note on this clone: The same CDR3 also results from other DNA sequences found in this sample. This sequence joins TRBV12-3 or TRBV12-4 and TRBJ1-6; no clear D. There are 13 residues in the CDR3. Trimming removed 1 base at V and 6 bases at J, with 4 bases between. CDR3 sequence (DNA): TGTGCCAGCAGTTTAGGTGGTAATTCACCCCTCCACTTT. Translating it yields CASSLGGNSPLHF.

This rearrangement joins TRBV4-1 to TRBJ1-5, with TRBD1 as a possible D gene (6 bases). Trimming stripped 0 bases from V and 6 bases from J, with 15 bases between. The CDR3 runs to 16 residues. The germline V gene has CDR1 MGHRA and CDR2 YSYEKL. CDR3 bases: TGCGCCAGCAGCCAAGATTTCGACAGGTTTGGTCAGCCCCAGCATTTT. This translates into CASSQDFDRFGQPQHF.

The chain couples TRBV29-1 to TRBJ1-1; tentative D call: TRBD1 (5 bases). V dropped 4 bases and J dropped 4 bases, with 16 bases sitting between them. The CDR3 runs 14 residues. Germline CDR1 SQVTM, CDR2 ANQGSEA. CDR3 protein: CSVGLGRGATEAFF. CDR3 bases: TGCAGCGTTGGATTAGGTAGGGGCGCCACTGAAGCTTTCTTT.

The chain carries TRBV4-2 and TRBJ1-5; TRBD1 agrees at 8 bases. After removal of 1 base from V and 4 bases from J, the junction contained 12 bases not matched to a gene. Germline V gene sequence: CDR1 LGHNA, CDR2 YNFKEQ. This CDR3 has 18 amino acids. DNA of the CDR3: TGTGCCAGCAGCCAAGGGGGGCCAGGGGGCGTATCGAATCAGCCCCAGCATTTT. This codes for CASSQGGPGGVSNQPQHF.

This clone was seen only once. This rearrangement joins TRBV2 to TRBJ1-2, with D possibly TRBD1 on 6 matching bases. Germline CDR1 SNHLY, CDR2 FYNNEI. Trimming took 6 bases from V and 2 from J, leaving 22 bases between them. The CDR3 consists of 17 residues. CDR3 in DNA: TGTGCCAGCAGACCGCTACAGGGAGCAAACTCCAACTATGGCTACACCTTC. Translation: CASRPLQGANSNYGYTF. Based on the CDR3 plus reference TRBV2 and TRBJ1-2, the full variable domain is EPEVTQTPSHQVTQMGQEVILRCVPISNHLYFYWYRQILGQKVEFLVSFYNNEISEKSEIFDDQFSVERPDGSNFTLKIRSTKLEDSAMYFCASRPLQGANSNYGYTFGSGTRLTVV.